This T cell receptor (beta chain) is drawn from a study of Tregs in tolerant kidney transplant recipients. Turning to the study itself: Related graft donors supplied nonmyeloablative bone marrow transplants, and mixed chimerism was transient.

Study-wide results and limits: Expanding Tregs on activated donor B cells appeared to best identify donor-specific TCRbeta clones. No direct test of biological reproducibility was done here.

The length of the CDR3 is 15 residues. CDR1 PRHDT and CDR2 FYEKMQ come from the germline V gene (reference sequence). V was pared by 0 bases and J by 5 bases, with 7 bases of the junction left unmatched. In regard to this clone: Its cognate antigen is unknown.

Here immunoSEQ multiplex PCR was the method, and the copy in TCRdb shows in-frame clones only, minus some. The sample includes roughly 66,000 clones, around nine tenths of them seen just once. This TCR was sampled from a human donor who received a combined kidney and bone marrow transplant. The rearrangement uses TRBV13 and TRBJ2-7, with 7 bases identical to TRBD2. The material was CD8+ T cells from blood, obtained before the transplant. CDR3 nucleotide sequence: TGTGCCAGCAGCTTAGGACGGGGAGGGTTGAACGAGCAGTACTTC. Translated: CASSLGRGGLNEQYF.